The clone carrying this TCR beta chain was observed a handful of times. Its matching antigen is unknown. Between the trimmed V and J ends, which lost 2 bases and 6 bases, there was a span of 11 bases. Germline lookup yields CDR1 SGHDN and CDR2 FVKESK. The CDR3 is made up of 13 amino acids. cDNA libraries for TCR beta contained unique molecular identifiers. TCRdb reanalysed the PCR reads using MiXCR and keeps one entry per CDR3 protein. The sample holds fewer than 700,000 distinct CDR3 sequences, about 40% seen once. The data were taken from a study of post-analysis software for immune sequencing data. For the study at large: The disease courses covered relapsing-remitting, secondary progressive and progressive-relapsing multiple sclerosis. Study-level findings and limits: Samples made in the same batch grouped tightly together by F measure. Roughly 5 TRBV segments occurring more often in patients than controls included TRBV5-6, TRBV5-1 and TRBV20-1.

This chain links TRBV14 with TRBJ2-7; a weak D match, TRBD1 (6 bases). Sequencing used blood. This clonotype originated in a girl under 18 with multiple sclerosis. The CDR3 sequence: CASSQTRDTEQYF. As DNA, the CDR3 is TGTGCCAGCAGCCAAACCCGGGACACCGAGCAGTACTTC.